This T cell receptor beta chain originates from a study of blood T cell repertoires in COVID-19. Study at large: Specimens from acute and convalescent COVID-19 originated in the United States, Italy and Spain. The cDNA or gDNA used as material had been derived from T cells, B-cell-depleted T cells, or PBMCs.

Original processing notes: From reference gene primer amplification, estimates of nucleated cell counts were derived. Sequencing used immunoSEQ multiplex PCR; TCRdb keeps in-frame clones, though not all of them. The DNA gave D and trimming, while V, J and clone size come from that table. The table lists 350,000 to 450,000 clones, around 91% of them singletons. One Seattle source followed patients from active infection through their disease course. The sequenced sample consisted of peripheral blood. The origin of this receptor is a middle-aged woman with COVID-19, enrolled during active disease.

The CDR3 nucleotides are TGTGCCAGCAGCCAAGATCACCACGGGGGGGGAAACACCGGGGAGCTGTTTTTT. Translation gives CASSQDHHGGGNTGELFF. The chain joins TRBV3-1 (or the pseudogene TRBV3-2) to TRBJ2-2, with 8 bases aligning to TRBD2. V was clipped by 0 bases and J by 2 bases; unmatched bases: 8. This CDR3 region has 18 residues. The germline CDR1 and CDR2 sequences are LGHDT and YNNKEL (reference sequence).